Presented here are 18 T cell receptor beta chains from one specimen sequenced in a study of chemoradiotherapy in HPV16-positive cancers. Generated by immunoSEQ multiplex PCR, the TCRdb table keeps only in-frame clones and is missing some. The repertoire holds just over 1,000 clones, with about 82% as singletons. This sample comprised tumor tissue, obtained from a patient who underwent chemoradiotherapy. All receptors come from a human donor with HPV-associated anogenital cancer.

The rearrangement links TRBV7-3 to TRBJ2-2, with TRBD2 as a possible D gene (5 bases). V lost 2 bases, J lost 5 bases, and 12 bases lay in between. The CDR3 runs to 15 residues. Per the germline V gene, CDR1 is SGHTA and CDR2 is FQGTGA. For the CDR3, the DNA is TGTGCCAGCAGCTTATCCGGGGTTGGTACCGGGGAGCTGTTTTTT. Its translation is CASSLSGVGTGELFF.

The gene calls are TRBV7-8 and TRBJ2-4; D might be TRBD2 (5 bases). Germline values: CDR1 SGHVS, CDR2 FQNEAQ. The V end was cut by 4 bases, the J end by 6 bases, with 13 bases between. The CDR3 length is 14 residues. The CDR3 protein is CASSSEVWGNIQYF. In DNA, the CDR3 is TGTGCCAGCAGCTCGGAGGTCTGGGGAAACATTCAGTACTTC.

This clone appeared a single time. The chain joins TRBV16 to TRBJ2-7; D not resolved. CDR1 and CDR2 from the germline V gene are KGHSY and FQNENV. This CDR3 has 12 residues. V was clipped by 2 bases and J by 2 bases, with 4 bases between them. CDR3 region: CASSQQPYEQYF. CDR3 nucleotides: TGTGCCAGCAGCCAACAGCCCTACGAGCAGTACTTC.

V usage is TRBV5-5 and J usage is TRBJ2-3, with D unclear. Germline V gene sequence: CDR1 SGHKS, CDR2 YYEKEE (reference sequence). The ends were cut back, 2 bases at V and 0 bases at J, with 7 bases in the middle. This CDR3 has 14 residues. The CDR3 DNA follows: TGTGCCAGCAGCTTAGGAAGAAGCACAGATACGCAGTATTTT. Protein product: CASSLGRSTDTQYF.

The chain carries TRBV25-1 and TRBJ1-3, with unresolved D. V was shortened by 4 bases and J by 4 bases, with 11 bases between the two germline ends. Germline V CDR1 and CDR2: MGHDK, SYGVNS. This CDR3 comprises 14 residues. CDR3 residues: CASSGGNLGNTIYF. The CDR3 DNA sequence: TGTGCCAGCAGTGGCGGGAACCTAGGAAACACCATATATTTT.

This clone is a singleton in its sample. V usage is TRBV9 and J usage is TRBJ1-4; D not resolved. The germline gives CDR1 SGDLS, CDR2 YYNGEE. V lost 0 bases to trimming and J lost 7 bases, with 10 bases between them. The CDR3 extends over 14 amino acids. The CDR3 is CASSVGWATEKLFF. The CDR3 DNA follows: TGTGCCAGCAGCGTAGGGTGGGCGACTGAAAAACTGTTTTTT.

The chain has TRBV29-1 and TRBJ1-1, with D unresolved. The V and J ends lost 4 bases and 1 base respectively, with 13 bases between them. Germline CDR1 reads SQVTM; CDR2 reads ANQGSEA. CDR3 length equals 14 residues. The CDR3 DNA follows: TGCAGCGTTGTCATGGGGTCCTGGAACACTGAAGCTTTCTTT. Its translation: CSVVMGSWNTEAFF. Full variable domain (missing parts from reference TRBV29-1 and TRBJ1-1): SAVISQKPSRDICQRGTSLTIQCQVDSQVTMMFWYRQQPGQSLTLIATANQGSEATYESGFVIDKFPISRPNLTFSTLTVSNMSPEDSSIYLCSVVMGSWNTEAFFGQGTRLTVV.

This chain uses TRBV7-9 with TRBJ2-5; D is ambiguous. The CDR3 length is 14 residues. The germline V gene encodes CDR1 SEHNR and CDR2 FQNEAQ (reference sequence). Trimming left V 1 base short and J 3 bases short, with 9 bases between. The CDR3 nucleotides are TGTGCCAGCAGCTTAGTCACTGGGGAAGAGACCCAGTACTTC. It encodes CASSLVTGEETQYF.

The rearrangement uses TRBV28 and TRBJ1-4; weak D call: TRBD1 (5 bases). CDR1 MDHEN and CDR2 SYDVKM come from the germline V gene. Between the trimmed V and J ends, which lost 7 bases and 0 bases, there was a span of 12 bases. This CDR3 has 15 amino acids. CDR3 sequence reads: CASKGIGATNEKLFF. The CDR3 DNA sequence: TGTGCCAGCAAGGGGATAGGGGCAACTAATGAAAAACTGTTTTTT.

The V gene is TRBV5-4, the J gene TRBJ1-5; a possible D gene is TRBD1 (6 bases). V lost 0 bases, J lost 5 bases, and 9 bases lay in between. CDR1 SGHNT and CDR2 YYREEE come from the germline V gene (reference sequence). The length of the CDR3 is 14 residues. CDR3 bases: TGTGCCAGCAGCTTGGGGGCAGGGGATCAGCCCCAGCATTTT. This translates into CASSLGAGDQPQHF.

This sequence joins TRBV5-4 and TRBJ1-1, with D unresolved. CDR3 length equals 13 residues. The V end lost 6 bases, the J end lost 6 bases, and 15 bases lay between the germline ends. CDR1 SGHNT and CDR2 YYREEE come from the germline V gene (reference sequence). Here the CDR3 reads CASISPNKAEAFF. The CDR3 region has the DNA TGTGCCAGCATCTCCCCGAACAAAGCTGAAGCTTTCTTT.

The chain joins TRBV10-3 to TRBJ2-3; TRBD2 might be the D (6 bases). This CDR3 region has 16 residues. In germline, CDR1 is ENHRY, CDR2 SYGVKD. Trimming removed 3 bases from V and 3 bases from J, with 16 bases in between. CDR3 DNA: TGTGCCATCAGTGACTCATCCGGGGGTGAGACAGATACGCAGTATTTT. Protein: CAISDSSGGETDTQYF.

This clone has only one observation. The chain links TRBV5-1 to TRBJ2-7, with TRBD1 identical over 9 bases. V lost 2 bases to trimming and J lost 3 bases; unmatched junction nucleotides: 9. Germline CDR1 reads SGHRS; CDR2 reads YFSETQ. This CDR3 spans 16 amino acids. CDR3 sequence reads: CASSFGGQGRYYEQYF. The CDR3 region has the DNA TGCGCCAGCAGCTTTGGGGGACAGGGTCGGTACTACGAGCAGTACTTC.

This clone was found once. The rearrangement links TRBV13 to TRBJ2-7, with D maybe TRBD2 (6 bases). The germline V and J ends were trimmed by 6 bases and 2 bases, with 11 bases remaining between them. The CDR3 is 13 amino acids. Germline V gene data show CDR1 as PRHDT and CDR2 as FYEKMQ (reference sequence). The CDR3 nucleotides are TGTGCCAGCAGTTTTCGGGGGACCTACGAGCAGTACTTC. It translates to CASSFRGTYEQYF. Looking up the rest from reference TRBV13 and TRBJ2-7 gives the full variable domain: AAGVIQSPRHLIKEKRETATLKCYPIPRHDTVYWYQQGPGQDPQFLISFYEKMQSDKGSIPDRFSAQQFSDYHSELNMSSLELGDSALYFCASSFRGTYEQYFGPGTRLTVT.

This rearrangement joins TRBV11-2 to TRBJ2-7; TRBD1 matches at 7 bases. The CDR3 length is 14 residues. V trimming: 0 bases; J trimming: 1 base; junction bases outside the gene matches: 0. Germline loops: CDR1 SGHAT, CDR2 FQNNGV. Written as DNA, the CDR3 is TGTGCCAGCAGCTTAGACAGGGGGTCCTACGAGCAGTACTTC. Amino acid sequence: CASSLDRGSYEQYF.

This chain links TRBV19 with TRBJ1-5, with 8 bases identical to TRBD1. Germline V CDR1 and CDR2: LNHDA, SQIVND (reference sequence). The ends lost 7 bases at V and 7 bases at J; junction bases unmatched: 9. The length of the CDR3 is 14 residues. This chain's CDR3 is CASTSTGVSQPQHF. CDR3 nucleotide sequence: TGTGCCAGTACCTCGACAGGGGTCAGCCAGCCCCAGCATTTT.

The chain employs TRBV10-3 and TRBJ2-3; 7 nucleotides align to TRBD1. Germline CDR1 reads ENHRY; CDR2 reads SYGVKD. The CDR3 is 14 residues long. The V segment lost 4 bases and the J segment 1 base; nucleotides outside the gene matches: 2. In DNA form, the CDR3 reads TGTGCCATCAGTGGACAGGGCGGCACAGATACGCAGTATTTT. Translating it yields CAISGQGGTDTQYF.

CDR3 bases: TGTGCCAGCAGCCAACTATCCTACGAGCAGTACTTC. Amino acids: CASSQLSYEQYF. The chain recombines TRBV16 with TRBJ2-7, with D unclear. Trimming pared 2 bases from V and 1 base from J, leaving 3 bases between. CDR1 KGHSY and CDR2 FQNENV come from the germline V gene. The CDR3 runs 12 residues.